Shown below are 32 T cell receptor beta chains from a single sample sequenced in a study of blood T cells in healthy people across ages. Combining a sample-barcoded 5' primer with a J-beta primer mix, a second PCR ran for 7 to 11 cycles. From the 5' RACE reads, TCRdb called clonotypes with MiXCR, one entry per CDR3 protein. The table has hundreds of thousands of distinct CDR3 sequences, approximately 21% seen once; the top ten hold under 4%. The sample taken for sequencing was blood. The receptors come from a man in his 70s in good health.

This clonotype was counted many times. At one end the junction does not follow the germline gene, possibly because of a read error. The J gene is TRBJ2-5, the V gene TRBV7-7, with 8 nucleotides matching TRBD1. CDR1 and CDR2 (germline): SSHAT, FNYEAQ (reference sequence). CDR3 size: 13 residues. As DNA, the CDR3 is TGTGCTAGCAGCAACGACAGGGGTGAGACCCAGTACTTC. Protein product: CASSNDRGETQYF.

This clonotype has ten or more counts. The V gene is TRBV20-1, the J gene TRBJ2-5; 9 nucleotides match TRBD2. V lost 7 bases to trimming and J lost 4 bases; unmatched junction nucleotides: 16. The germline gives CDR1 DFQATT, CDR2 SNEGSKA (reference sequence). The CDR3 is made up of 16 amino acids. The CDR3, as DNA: TGCAGTGGTCAGAGGATCCAGCGGGAGGTGCGAGAGACCCAGTACTTC. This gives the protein CSGQRIQREVRETQYF.

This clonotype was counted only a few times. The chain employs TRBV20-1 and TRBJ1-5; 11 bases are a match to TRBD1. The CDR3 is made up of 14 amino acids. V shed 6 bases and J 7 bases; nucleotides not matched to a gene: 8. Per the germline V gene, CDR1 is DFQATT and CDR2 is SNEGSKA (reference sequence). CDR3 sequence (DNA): TGCAGTGCAACCCGGGACAGGGGGAAGCAGCCCCAGCATTTT. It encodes CSATRDRGKQPQHF.

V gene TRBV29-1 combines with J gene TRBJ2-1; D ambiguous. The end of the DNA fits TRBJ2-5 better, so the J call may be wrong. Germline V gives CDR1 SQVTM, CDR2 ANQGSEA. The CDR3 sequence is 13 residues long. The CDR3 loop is CSDTAGARETQYF. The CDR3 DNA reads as TGCAGCGACACTGCAGGAGCTAGGGAGACCCAGTACTTC.

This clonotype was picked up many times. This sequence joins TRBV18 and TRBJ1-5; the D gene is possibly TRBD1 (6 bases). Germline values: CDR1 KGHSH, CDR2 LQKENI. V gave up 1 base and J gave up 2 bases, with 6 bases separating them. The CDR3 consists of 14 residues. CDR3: CASSPQGGNQPQHF. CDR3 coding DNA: TGTGCCAGCTCACCACAGGGGGGCAATCAGCCCCAGCATTTT.

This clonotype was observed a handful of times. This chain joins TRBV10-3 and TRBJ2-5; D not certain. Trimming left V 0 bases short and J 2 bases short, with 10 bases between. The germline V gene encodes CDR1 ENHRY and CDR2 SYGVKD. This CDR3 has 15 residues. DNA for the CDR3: TGTGCCATCAGTGAGTCGGGTGCAGGACAAGAGACCCAGTACTTC. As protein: CAISESGAGQETQYF.

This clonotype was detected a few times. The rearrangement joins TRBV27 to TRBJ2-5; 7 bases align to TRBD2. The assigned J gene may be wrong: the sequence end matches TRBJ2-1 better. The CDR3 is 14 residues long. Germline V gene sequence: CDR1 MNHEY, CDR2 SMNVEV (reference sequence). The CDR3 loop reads CASSLRLASNEQFF. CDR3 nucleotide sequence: TGTGCCAGCAGTTTACGACTAGCTTCGAATGAGCAGTTCTTC.

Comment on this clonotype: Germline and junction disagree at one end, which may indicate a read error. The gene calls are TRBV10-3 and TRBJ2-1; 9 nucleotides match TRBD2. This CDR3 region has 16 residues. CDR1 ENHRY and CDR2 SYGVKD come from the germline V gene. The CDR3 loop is CAIGVSPGLASMGGYF. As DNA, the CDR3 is TGTGCCATCGGTGTCTCCCCGGGACTAGCCTCCATGGGCGGGTACTTC.

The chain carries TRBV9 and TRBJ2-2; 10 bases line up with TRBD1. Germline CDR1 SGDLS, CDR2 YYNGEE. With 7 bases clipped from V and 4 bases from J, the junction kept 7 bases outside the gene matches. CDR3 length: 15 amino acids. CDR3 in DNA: TGTGCCAGCGGCTGGGACAGGGGAGGCACCGGGGAGCTGTTTTTT. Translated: CASGWDRGGTGELFF.

The CDR3 region is CSARPRQGQGEKLFF. The CDR3, as DNA: TGCAGTGCTAGACCCCGCCAAGGACAGGGCGAAAAACTGTTTTTT. The V gene is TRBV20-1, the J gene TRBJ1-4; TRBD1 matches 8 bases. This CDR3 spans 15 amino acids. CDR1 is DFQATT and CDR2 is SNEGSKA in the germline V gene (reference sequence). V lost 2 bases and J lost 8; bases outside the gene matches: 10.

CDR3 residues: CSVATAQETQYF. DNA of the CDR3: TGCAGCGTTGCGACAGCCCAAGAGACCCAGTACTTC. V gene TRBV29-1 combines with J gene TRBJ2-5; D possibly corresponds to TRBD1 (5 bases). The CDR3 is 12 residues long. Trimming removed 4 bases at V and 1 base at J, with 7 bases between. The germline gives CDR1 SQVTM, CDR2 ANQGSEA.

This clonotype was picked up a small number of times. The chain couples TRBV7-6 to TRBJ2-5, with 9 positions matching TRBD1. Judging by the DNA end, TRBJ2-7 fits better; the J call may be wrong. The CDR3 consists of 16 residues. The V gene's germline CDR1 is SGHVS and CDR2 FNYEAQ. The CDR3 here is CASSLSWGGQGYEQYF. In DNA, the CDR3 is TGTGCCAGCAGCTTATCGTGGGGGGGACAGGGTTACGAGCAGTACTTC.

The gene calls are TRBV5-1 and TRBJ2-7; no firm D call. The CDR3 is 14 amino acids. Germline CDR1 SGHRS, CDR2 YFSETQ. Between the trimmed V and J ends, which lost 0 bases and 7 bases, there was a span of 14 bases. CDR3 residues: CASSLVVGSREQYF. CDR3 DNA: TGCGCCAGCAGCTTGGTCGTGGGATCACGGGAGCAGTACTTC.

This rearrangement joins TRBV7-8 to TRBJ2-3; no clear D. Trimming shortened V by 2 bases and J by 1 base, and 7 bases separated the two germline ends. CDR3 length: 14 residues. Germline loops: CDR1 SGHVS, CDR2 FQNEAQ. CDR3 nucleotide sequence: TGTGCCAGCAGCTTAAAAGCAGGCACAGATACGCAGTATTTT. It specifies CASSLKAGTDTQYF.

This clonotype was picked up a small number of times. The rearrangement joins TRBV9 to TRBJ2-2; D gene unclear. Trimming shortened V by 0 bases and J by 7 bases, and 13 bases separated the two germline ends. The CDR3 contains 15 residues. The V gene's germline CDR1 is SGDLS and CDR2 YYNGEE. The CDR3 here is CASSVDQPHGGELFF. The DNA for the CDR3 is TGTGCCAGCAGCGTAGACCAACCACACGGCGGGGAGCTGTTTTTT.

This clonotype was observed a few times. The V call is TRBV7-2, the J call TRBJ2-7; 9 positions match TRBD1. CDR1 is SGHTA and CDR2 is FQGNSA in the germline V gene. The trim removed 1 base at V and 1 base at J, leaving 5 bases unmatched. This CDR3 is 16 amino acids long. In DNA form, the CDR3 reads TGTGCCAGCAGCTTAGAAGTTGGGACAGGGTCCTACGAGCAGTACTTC. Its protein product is CASSLEVGTGSYEQYF.

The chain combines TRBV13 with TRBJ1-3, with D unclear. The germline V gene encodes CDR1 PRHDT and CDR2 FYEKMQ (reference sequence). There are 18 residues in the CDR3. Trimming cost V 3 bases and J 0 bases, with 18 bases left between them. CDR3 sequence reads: CASSFGNPGGISGNTIYF. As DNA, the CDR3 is TGTGCCAGCAGCTTCGGTAACCCCGGAGGCATCTCTGGAAACACCATATATTTT.

CDR3 nucleotide sequence: TGTGCCAGCAGCTTAGTAGTCGGAAAATACGAGCAGTACTTC. It translates to CASSLVVGKYEQYF. The gene calls are TRBV7-9 and TRBJ2-7; D ambiguous. The CDR3 loop spans 14 amino acids. The V end lost 1 base, the J end lost 4 bases, and 11 bases lay between the germline ends. Per the germline V gene, CDR1 is SEHNR and CDR2 is FQNEAQ (reference sequence).

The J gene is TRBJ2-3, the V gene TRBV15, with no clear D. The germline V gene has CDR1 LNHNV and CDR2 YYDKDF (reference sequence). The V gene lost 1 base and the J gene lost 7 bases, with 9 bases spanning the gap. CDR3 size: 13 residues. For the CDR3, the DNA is TGTGCCACCAGCAGAGGGACGAAAAATACGCAGTATTTT. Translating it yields CATSRGTKNTQYF.

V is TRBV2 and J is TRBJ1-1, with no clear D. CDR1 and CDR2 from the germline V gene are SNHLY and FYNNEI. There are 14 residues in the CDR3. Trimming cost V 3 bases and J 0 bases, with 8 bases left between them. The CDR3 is CASSEREMNTEAFF. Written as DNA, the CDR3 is TGTGCCAGCAGTGAGAGGGAGATGAACACTGAAGCTTTCTTT.

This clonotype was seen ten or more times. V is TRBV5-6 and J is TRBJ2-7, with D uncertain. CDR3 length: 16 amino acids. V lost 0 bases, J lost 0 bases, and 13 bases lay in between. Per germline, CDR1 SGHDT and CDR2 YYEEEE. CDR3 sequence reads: CASSLGPSRSSYEQYF. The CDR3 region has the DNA TGTGCCAGCAGCTTGGGTCCATCCAGGAGCTCCTACGAGCAGTACTTC.

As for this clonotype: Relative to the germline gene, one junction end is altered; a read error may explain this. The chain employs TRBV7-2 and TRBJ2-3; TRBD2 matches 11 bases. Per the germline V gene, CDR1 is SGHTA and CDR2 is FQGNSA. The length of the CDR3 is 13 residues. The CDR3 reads CASSKGLAGTSDF. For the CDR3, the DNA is TGTGCCAGCAGCAAAGGACTAGCGGGCACCTCGGACTTT.

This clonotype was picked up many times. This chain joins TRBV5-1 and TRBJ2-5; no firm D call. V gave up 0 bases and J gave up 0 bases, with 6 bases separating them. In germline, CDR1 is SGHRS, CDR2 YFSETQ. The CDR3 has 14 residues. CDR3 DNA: TGCGCCAGCAGCTTGGTGGGTGACCAAGAGACCCAGTACTTC. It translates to CASSLVGDQETQYF.

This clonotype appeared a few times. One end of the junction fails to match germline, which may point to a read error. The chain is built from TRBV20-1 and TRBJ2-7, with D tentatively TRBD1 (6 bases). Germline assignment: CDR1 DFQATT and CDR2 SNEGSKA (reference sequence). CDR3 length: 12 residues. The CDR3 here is CSAPGQTYEQYF. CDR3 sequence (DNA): TGCAGTGCACCCGGACAGACCTACGAACAGTACTTC.

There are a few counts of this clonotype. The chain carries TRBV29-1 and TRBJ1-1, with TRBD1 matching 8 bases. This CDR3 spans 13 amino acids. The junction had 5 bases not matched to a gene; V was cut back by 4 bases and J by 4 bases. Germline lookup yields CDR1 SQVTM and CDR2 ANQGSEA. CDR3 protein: CSVVGQGGTEAFF. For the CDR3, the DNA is TGCAGCGTTGTCGGACAGGGAGGCACTGAAGCTTTCTTT.

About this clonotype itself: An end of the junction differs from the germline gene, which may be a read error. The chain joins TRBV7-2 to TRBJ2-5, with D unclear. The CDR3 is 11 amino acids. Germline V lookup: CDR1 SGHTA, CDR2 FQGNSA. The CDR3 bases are TGTGCCAGCAGCCACGGAGAGACCCAGTGCTTC. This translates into CASSHGETQCF.

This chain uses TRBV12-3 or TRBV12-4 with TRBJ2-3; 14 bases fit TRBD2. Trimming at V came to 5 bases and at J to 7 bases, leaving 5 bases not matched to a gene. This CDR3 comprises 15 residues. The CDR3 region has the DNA TGTGCCAGCAGTCGCCGACTAGCGGGAGGGAATACGCAGTATTTT. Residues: CASSRRLAGGNTQYF.

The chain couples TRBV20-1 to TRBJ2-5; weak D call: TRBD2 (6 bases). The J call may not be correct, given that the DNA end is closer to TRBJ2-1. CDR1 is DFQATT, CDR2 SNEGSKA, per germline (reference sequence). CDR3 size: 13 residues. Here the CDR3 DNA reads TGCAGTGTGGTGTCTAGCGTGGGCACTGAGCAGTTCTTC. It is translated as CSVVSSVGTEQFF.

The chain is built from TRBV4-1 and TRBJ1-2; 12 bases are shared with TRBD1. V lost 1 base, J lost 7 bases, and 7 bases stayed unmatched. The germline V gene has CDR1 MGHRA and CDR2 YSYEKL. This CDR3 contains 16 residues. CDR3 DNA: TGCGCCAGCAGCCAAGTAACCGGGACAGGGGGCCTTGGCTACACCTTC. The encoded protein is CASSQVTGTGGLGYTF.

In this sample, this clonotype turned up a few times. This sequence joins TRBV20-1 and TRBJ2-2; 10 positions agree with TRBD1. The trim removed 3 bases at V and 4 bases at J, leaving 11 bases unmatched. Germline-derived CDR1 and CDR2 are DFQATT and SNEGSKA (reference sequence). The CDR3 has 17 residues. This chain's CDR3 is CSASQLTGTGATGELFF. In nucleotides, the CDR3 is TGCAGTGCTAGCCAACTTACCGGGACAGGGGCCACCGGGGAGCTGTTTTTT.

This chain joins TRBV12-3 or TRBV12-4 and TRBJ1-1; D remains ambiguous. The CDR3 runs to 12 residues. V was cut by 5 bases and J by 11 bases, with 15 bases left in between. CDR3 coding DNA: TGTGCCAGCAGTCCCACGGCCGTCAGCGCTTTCTTT. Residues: CASSPTAVSAFF.

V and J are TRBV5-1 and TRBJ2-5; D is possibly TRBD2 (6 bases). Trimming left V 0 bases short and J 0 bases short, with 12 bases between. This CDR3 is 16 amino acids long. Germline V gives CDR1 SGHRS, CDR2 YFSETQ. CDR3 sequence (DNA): TGCGCCAGCAGCTTGGAAGTAGCGGTGTACCAAGAGACCCAGTACTTC. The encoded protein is CASSLEVAVYQETQYF.